Sequencing of this TCR beta chain was carried out in a study of PD-1 blockade in classical Hodgkin lymphoma. The study, taken as a whole, reports: Those achieving complete response showed baseline diversity like newly diagnosed patients. CD8+ TCR diversity did not rise significantly by C4D1, unlike CD4+. The study reported lower baseline TCR diversity in newly diagnosed patients than in healthy donors.

Germline V gene sequence: CDR1 MNHEY, CDR2 SMNVEV (reference sequence). There are 14 residues in the CDR3. V lost 5 bases and J lost 8; bases outside the gene matches: 5. As regards this clone: Its specificity is unknown.

Repertoires were generated with immunoSEQ multiplex PCR, while TCRdb's copy carries only in-frame clones and drops some. The sample has fewer than 50,000 clones; around 86% are singletons. Each patient relapsed following autologous stem cell transplantation, and prior brentuximab vedotin exposure differed. Here the sequenced sample was peripheral blood mononuclear cells (PBMCs), taken before the second cycle of nivolumab. The V and J genes are TRBV27 and TRBJ1-6, with 8 nucleotides matching TRBD1. The clonotype was recovered from a human donor with classical Hodgkin lymphoma. CDR3 nucleotides: TGTGCCAGCAGTGACAGGGGTCCGGATTCACCCCTCCACTTT. It specifies CASSDRGPDSPLHF.